This passage covers 2 T cell receptor beta chains from one sample sequenced in a study of T cell changes during pregnancy in multiple sclerosis. Some clones are missing from TCRdb's copy, which holds only in-frame ones; the method was immunoSEQ multiplex PCR. The sample includes around 41,000 clones, roughly 93% seen only once; the top ten take less than 1.5%. The material sequenced was PBMCs (not recorded whether the cells were cultured). These receptors originate from a female donor with multiple sclerosis, enrolled in a pregnancy study.

This chain uses TRBV4-1 with TRBJ2-7; 7 bases fit TRBD1. The CDR3 loop spans 14 amino acids. With 1 base clipped from V and 6 bases from J, the junction kept 6 bases outside the gene matches. In germline, CDR1 is MGHRA, CDR2 YSYEKL. This CDR3 reads CASSQAQGSGEQYF. Here the CDR3 DNA reads TGCGCCAGCAGCCAAGCACAGGGGTCGGGCGAGCAGTACTTC.

The rearrangement links TRBV29-1 to TRBJ1-1, with D possibly matching TRBD1 (5 bases). Germline CDR1 reads SQVTM; CDR2 reads ANQGSEA. The CDR3 contains 13 residues. Trimming removed 4 bases from V and 3 bases from J, with 12 bases in between. Here the CDR3 reads CSVAALGDTEAFF. In DNA form, the CDR3 reads TGCAGCGTTGCTGCCCTGGGGGACACTGAAGCTTTCTTT.